One sample yielded the 17 T cell receptor beta chains listed below, sequenced in a study of shared clonotypes between healthy human individuals. The repertoire was sequenced with immunoSEQ multiplex PCR; TCRdb's copy has only in-frame clones and lacks some. The sample comprises about 1 million clones, under 80% of which are singletons, and about 1.5% rests with the top ten. Sequenced: memory CD4+ T cells sorted from blood. Specified subset: CD45RA-negative fraction. The receptor set was obtained from a man aged 18-30 years in good health.

V is TRBV5-1 and J is TRBJ2-6, with TRBD1 as a possible D gene (6 bases). Per germline, CDR1 SGHRS and CDR2 YFSETQ. Trimming pared 4 bases from V and 0 bases from J, leaving 14 bases between. This CDR3 region has 17 residues. The CDR3 loop reads CASSLRDKDSGANVLTF. The CDR3 coding sequence is TGCGCCAGCAGCCTCCGGGACAAAGACTCTGGGGCCAACGTCCTGACTTTC.

The rearrangement joins TRBV19 to TRBJ2-2; the match to TRBD2 covers 10 bases. Germline V lookup: CDR1 LNHDA, CDR2 SQIVND (reference sequence). This CDR3 contains 15 residues. The J segment lost 1 base and the V segment lost 4 bases, leaving 0 bases of the junction unmatched. The CDR3 DNA follows: TGTGCCAGTAGTACTAGCGGGGGGAACACCGGGGAGCTGTTTTTT. It codes for CASSTSGGNTGELFF.

This clone was picked up one time. The DNA for the CDR3 is TGCGCCAGCAGCCTCTCTGAGGTGGATACGCAGTATTTT. The encoded protein is CASSLSEVDTQYF. The chain links TRBV5-1 to TRBJ2-3; D not certain. The CDR3 has 13 residues. Trimming pared 4 bases from V and 6 bases from J, leaving 12 bases between. Per the germline V gene, CDR1 is SGHRS and CDR2 is YFSETQ.

The chain carries TRBV7-2 and TRBJ2-1; a possible D gene is TRBD2 (5 bases). The CDR3 totals 13 residues. The germline V gene encodes CDR1 SGHTA and CDR2 FQGNSA. The V end lost 0 bases, the J end lost 14 bases, and 14 bases lay between the germline ends. The CDR3 sequence is CASSLALAVIEFF. Here the CDR3 DNA reads TGTGCCAGCAGCTTAGCGCTAGCCGTCATAGAGTTCTTC.

The genes are TRBV4-1 and TRBJ1-4; maybe TRBD1 (5 bases). The germline V and J ends were trimmed by 1 base and 7 bases, with 16 bases remaining between them. The germline gives CDR1 MGHRA, CDR2 YSYEKL. There are 16 residues in the CDR3. CDR3 nucleotides: TGCGCCAGCAGCCAAGGCTCCCAGGGCGGGGTTGAAAAACTGTTTTTT. It codes for CASSQGSQGGVEKLFF.

This clone was detected many times. The chain uses TRBV4-2 and TRBJ2-2, with D possibly TRBD2 on 5 matching bases. The length of the CDR3 is 16 residues. With 0 bases removed from V and 2 bases from J, the gap between germline ends came to 10 bases. CDR1 LGHNA and CDR2 YNFKEQ come from the germline V gene. As DNA, the CDR3 is TGTGCCAGCAGCCAAGAGTCAGCGGTTAACACCGGGGAGCTGTTTTTT. Translating it yields CASSQESAVNTGELFF.

The chain couples TRBV6-6 to TRBJ2-7, with D perhaps TRBD1 or TRBD2 (5 bases each). This CDR3 is 13 amino acids long. Between the trimmed V and J ends, which lost 7 bases and 7 bases, there was a span of 17 bases. Germline CDR1 MNHNY, CDR2 SVGAGI (reference sequence). Here the CDR3 reads CASTTGRGFEQYF. The CDR3 coding sequence is TGTGCCAGCACCACGGGCCGGGGCTTTGAGCAGTACTTC.

This sequence joins TRBV2 and TRBJ2-1; the D is unclear. This CDR3 contains 13 residues. Deletions cut 4 bases from V and 6 bases from J, with 10 bases between. Germline loops: CDR1 SNHLY, CDR2 FYNNEI. The CDR3 protein is CASSGTRGNEQFF. The CDR3 DNA is TGTGCCAGCAGTGGTACTCGAGGCAATGAGCAGTTCTTC.

This clone came up a few times. The chain joins TRBV10-1 to TRBJ1-1; D not certain. The ends were cut back, 0 bases at V and 1 base at J, with 9 bases in the middle. The CDR3 is made up of 15 amino acids. Germline CDR1 is WNHNN and CDR2 is SYGVQD (reference sequence). The CDR3 bases are TGCGCCAGCAGTGAGTCCCCAGCAGAGAACACTGAAGCTTTCTTT. Residues: CASSESPAENTEAFF.

Comment on this clone: The same CDR3 arises from other DNA sequences in this sample as well. The gene calls are TRBV4-3 and TRBJ1-5; D not certain. The ends were cut back, 0 bases at V and 7 bases at J, with 7 bases in the middle. There are 13 residues in the CDR3. Germline V lookup: CDR1 LGHNA, CDR2 YSLEER. CDR3 bases: TGCGCCAGCAGCCAAGATAGGCGGCAGCCCCAGCATTTT. It translates to CASSQDRRQPQHF.

The chain employs TRBV6-5 and TRBJ1-5, with D unresolved. Trimming took off 6 bases at V and 2 bases at J, with 5 bases between the two ends. Germline assignment: CDR1 MNHEY and CDR2 SVGAGI. The CDR3 extends over 12 amino acids. CDR3 coding DNA: TGTGCCAGCAGGAGAGGCAATCAGCCCCAGCATTTT. Its translation: CASRRGNQPQHF.

About this clone itself: Within the sample, other DNA sequences also encode this same CDR3. The CDR3 region is CAISESGGNQPQHF. CDR3 in DNA: TGTGCCATCAGTGAGTCTGGGGGCAATCAGCCCCAGCATTTT. The chain links TRBV10-3 to TRBJ1-5; D gene uncertain. CDR3 length: 14 amino acids. V lost 0 bases, J lost 2 bases, and 5 bases lay in between. In germline, CDR1 is ENHRY, CDR2 SYGVKD.

This sequence joins TRBV29-1 and TRBJ1-4; D ambiguous. The CDR3 length is 12 residues. V was shortened by 7 bases and J by 10 bases, with 16 bases between the two germline ends. Germline V CDR1 and CDR2: SQVTM, ANQGSEA. CDR3 nucleotide sequence: TGCAGCGCCCAAAACTCGGTGGGAAAACTGTTTTTT. It codes for CSAQNSVGKLFF.

The genes are TRBV5-1 and TRBJ1-3, with D tentatively TRBD1 (5 bases). The CDR3 is 14 residues long. V dropped 3 bases and J dropped 2 bases, with 9 bases sitting between them. Germline CDR1 and CDR2: SGHRS and YFSETQ. The CDR3 coding sequence is TGCGCCAGCAGCTCCGACAGTCCTGGAAACACCATATATTTT. Amino acids: CASSSDSPGNTIYF.

This chain connects TRBV5-1 to TRBJ2-3; 10 nucleotides align to TRBD2. The V and J ends lost 4 bases and 4 bases, in that order; junction bases with no gene match: 3. This CDR3 has 14 amino acids. In germline, CDR1 is SGHRS, CDR2 YFSETQ. In DNA form, the CDR3 reads TGCGCCAGCAGCCGGACTAGCGGATCAGATACGCAGTATTTT. Translated: CASSRTSGSDTQYF.

A few counts support this clone. This chain links TRBV6-1 with TRBJ2-3; either TRBD1 or TRBD2 may fit D (5 bases each). The CDR3 runs to 15 residues. V was trimmed by 6 bases and J by 2 bases, leaving 15 bases between them. In germline, CDR1 is MNHNS, CDR2 SASEGT. CDR3 protein: CASRRGEGPTDTQYF. Here the CDR3 DNA reads TGTGCCAGCAGGAGGGGTGAGGGCCCCACAGATACGCAGTATTTT.

V gene TRBV5-1 combines with J gene TRBJ1-1; the D gene is possibly TRBD1 (5 bases). Trimming took off 4 bases at V and 0 bases at J, with 10 bases between the two ends. This CDR3 comprises 14 residues. Germline V lookup: CDR1 SGHRS, CDR2 YFSETQ. In DNA, the CDR3 is TGCGCCAGCAGCCGGTCAGGGATGAACACTGAAGCTTTCTTT. Amino acids: CASSRSGMNTEAFF.